A single sample is the source of the 25 T cell receptor beta chains below, sequenced in a study of blood T cell repertoires in COVID-19. Profiling relied on immunoSEQ multiplex PCR, and the TCRdb table lists in-frame clones only, not all of them. Of 470,000 or so clones detected, 80% to 90% appear once; the ten largest clones hold roughly 3.2%. Sequenced: peripheral blood. Receptors originate from a human donor in a cohort sampled during active COVID-19.

The rearrangement links TRBV6-5 to TRBJ1-1; D ambiguous. V was shortened by 0 bases and J by 4 bases, with 12 bases between the two germline ends. The CDR3 consists of 15 residues. The germline gives CDR1 MNHEY, CDR2 SVGAGI. CDR3 coding DNA: TGTGCCAGCAGTTACTCCCTTCGCGTCGGCACTGAAGCTTTCTTT. Translating gives CASSYSLRVGTEAFF.

The chain has TRBV19 and TRBJ1-6, with D perhaps matching TRBD1 (6 bases). V lost 6 bases and J 7 bases, leaving 13 bases between the germline ends. CDR1 is LNHDA and CDR2 is SQIVND in the germline V gene (reference sequence). The CDR3 has 14 amino acids. CDR3: CASSGQRGNSPLHF. The CDR3 coding sequence is TGTGCCAGTAGCGGACAGCGGGGGAATTCACCCCTCCACTTT.

The genes are TRBV30 and TRBJ1-1, with D possibly being TRBD1 (6 bases). The CDR3 has 13 residues. Germline CDR1 GTSNPN, CDR2 SVGIG (reference sequence). The ends were cut back, 8 bases at V and 1 base at J, with 14 bases in the middle. CDR3 nucleotides: TGTGCCATCTTGCCGACAGGGAACACTGAAGCTTTCTTT. Protein: CAILPTGNTEAFF.

This clone was seen only a few times. This specimen includes other DNA sequences encoding the same CDR3. The CDR3 sequence is CASSTGTGDSGNTIYF. In nucleotides, the CDR3 is TGTGCCAGTAGTACCGGGACAGGAGACTCTGGAAACACCATATATTTT. The chain employs TRBV19 and TRBJ1-3; 8 bases map to TRBD1. In germline, CDR1 is LNHDA, CDR2 SQIVND (reference sequence). The CDR3 runs 16 residues. With V trimmed by 4 bases and J by 0 bases, 5 bases remained unmatched. Combining the CDR3 with reference TRBV19 and TRBJ1-3 gives the whole variable domain DGGITQSPKYLFRKEGQNVTLSCEQNLNHDAMYWYRQDPGQGLRLIYYSQIVNDFQKGDIAEGYSVSREKKESFPLTVTSAQKNPTAFYLCASSTGTGDSGNTIYFGEGSWLTVV.

V usage is TRBV5-5 and J usage is TRBJ2-5; TRBD1 matches at 8 bases. Germline loops: CDR1 SGHKS, CDR2 YYEKEE (reference sequence). V trimming: 4 bases; J trimming: 5 bases; junction bases outside the gene matches: 10. The length of the CDR3 is 15 residues. The DNA of the CDR3 is TGTGCCAGCAGCCAAACCCAGGGGGCCTGGGAGACCCAGTACTTC. Its protein is CASSQTQGAWETQYF.

This chain links TRBV20-1 with TRBJ1-3; D is unclear. Germline V CDR1 and CDR2: DFQATT, SNEGSKA (reference sequence). This CDR3 has 13 amino acids. Between the trimmed V and J ends, which lost 3 bases and 0 bases, there was a span of 6 bases. CDR3 sequence reads: CSASLSSGNTIYF. CDR3 nucleotides: TGCAGTGCTAGTCTGAGCTCTGGAAACACCATATATTTT.

This rearrangement joins TRBV9 to TRBJ2-1, with 7 bases that match TRBD2. This CDR3 spans 16 amino acids. Germline CDR1 reads SGDLS; CDR2 reads YYNGEE. The J segment lost 6 bases and the V segment lost 4 bases, leaving 13 bases of the junction unmatched. CDR3 DNA: TGTGCCAGCAGCTTTCTCCCCGGGACTACCGGCAATGAGCAGTTCTTC. Translated: CASSFLPGTTGNEQFF.

This clone was found once. This chain links TRBV19 with TRBJ1-1, with 10 positions matching TRBD1. V gave up 8 bases and J gave up 5 bases; unmatched junction bases: 11. This CDR3 contains 15 residues. CDR1 is LNHDA, CDR2 SQIVND, per germline (reference sequence). In nucleotides, the CDR3 is TGTGCCAGTGGTCCCGGGACAGGGGTGGGGACTGAAGCTTTCTTT. Amino acid sequence: CASGPGTGVGTEAFF.

This chain uses TRBV6-5 with TRBJ2-2; TRBD1 agrees at 9 bases. This CDR3 is 15 amino acids long. V trimming: 5 bases; J trimming: 5 bases; junction bases outside the gene matches: 6. Germline values: CDR1 MNHEY, CDR2 SVGAGI. CDR3 nucleotides: TGTGCCAGCAGTCCTGACAGGGGGAGGACCGGGGAGCTGTTTTTT. Its protein product is CASSPDRGRTGELFF.

The CDR3 DNA follows: TGCGCCAGCAGACTACCCTTGACTATACAGCCCTACAATGAGCAGTTCTTC. Residues: CASRLPLTIQPYNEQFF. The chain is built from TRBV5-1 and TRBJ2-1, with D perhaps matching TRBD2 (5 bases). Looked up from germline, CDR1 is SGHRS and CDR2 is YFSETQ. There are 17 residues in the CDR3. The V end was cut by 5 bases, the J end by 2 bases, with 20 bases between.

With regard to this clone: A junction boundary mismatches the germline segment, possibly from a read error. V and J are TRBV7-7 and TRBJ2-5; 9 bases are a match to TRBD1. Per the germline V gene, CDR1 is SSHAT and CDR2 is FNYEAQ (reference sequence). This CDR3 contains 15 residues. DNA of the CDR3: TGTGCTAGCAGTACCGGGACAGGGATAGGGGAGACCCAGTACTTC. Translating gives CASSTGTGIGETQYF.

V gene TRBV18 combines with J gene TRBJ2-2, with 8 bases matching TRBD1. The trim removed 6 bases at V and 4 bases at J, leaving 10 bases unmatched. CDR1 is KGHSH and CDR2 is LQKENI in the germline V gene. The CDR3 has 16 residues. In DNA, the CDR3 is TGTGCCAGCTCTCAGATGACAGGGGAGGTCACCGGGGAGCTGTTTTTT. It codes for CASSQMTGEVTGELFF. Filled out from reference TRBV18 and TRBJ2-2, the complete variable domain reads NAGVMQNPRHLVRRRGQEARLRCSPMKGHSHVYWYRQLPEEGLKFMVYLQKENIIDESGMPKERFSAEFPKEGPSILRIQQVVRGDSAAYFCASSQMTGEVTGELFFGEGSRLTVL.

A single count supports this clone. The rearrangement joins TRBV7-2 to TRBJ2-1, with 10 bases fitting TRBD2. Trimming at V came to 4 bases and at J to 9 bases, leaving 6 bases not matched to a gene. Looked up from germline, CDR1 is SGHTA and CDR2 is FQGNSA. The CDR3 is 14 residues long. The CDR3 is CASSSLAGMGEQFF. The CDR3 nucleotides read TGTGCCAGCAGCTCACTAGCGGGGATGGGTGAGCAGTTCTTC. Supplemented by reference TRBV7-2 and TRBJ2-1, the full variable domain reads GAGVSQSPSNKVTEKGKDVELRCDPISGHTALYWYRQSLGQGLEFLIYFQGNSAPDKSGLPSDRFSAERTGGSVSTLTIQRTQQEDSAVYLCASSSLAGMGEQFFGPGTRLTVL.

The chain uses TRBV14 and TRBJ2-5; 7 nucleotides align to TRBD2. The CDR3 sequence is 18 residues long. Germline CDR1 reads SGHDN; CDR2 reads FVKESK. With 1 base clipped from V and 1 base from J, the junction kept 12 bases outside the gene matches. CDR3 coding DNA: TGTGCCAGCAGCCAAGTCGGAGAAATAGCGGGCCGCCAAGAGACCCAGTACTTC. Amino acid sequence: CASSQVGEIAGRQETQYF.

V usage is TRBV7-8 and J usage is TRBJ2-7; no firm D call. Trimming stripped 5 bases from V and 2 bases from J, with 7 bases between. Looked up from germline, CDR1 is SGHVS and CDR2 is FQNEAQ. The CDR3 extends over 12 amino acids. CDR3 bases: TGTGCCAGCAGCCCTGTAACCTACGAGCAGTACTTC. Protein sequence: CASSPVTYEQYF.

The rearrangement uses TRBV7-3 and TRBJ1-1; D ambiguous. The CDR3 runs to 13 residues. The germline gives CDR1 SGHTA, CDR2 FQGTGA. Trimming cost V 7 bases and J 0 bases, with 9 bases left between them. The CDR3 region has the DNA TGTGCCAGCACTGAGGGTCTGAACACTGAAGCTTTCTTT. Translating gives CASTEGLNTEAFF. The full variable domain, in which reference TRBV7-3 and TRBJ1-1 provide the parts outside the CDR3, is GAGVSQTPSNKVTEKGKYVELRCDPISGHTALYWYRQSLGQGPEFLIYFQGTGAADDSGLPNDRFFAVRPEGSVSTLKIQRTERGDSAVYLCASTEGLNTEAFFGQGTRLTVV.

The chain combines TRBV28 with TRBJ1-5, with unresolved D. With 2 bases removed from V and 4 bases from J, the gap between germline ends came to 6 bases. This CDR3 is built from 13 residues. Germline CDR1 reads MDHEN; CDR2 reads SYDVKM. CDR3 loop: CASSLQNNQPQHF. CDR3 nucleotide sequence: TGTGCCAGCAGTTTACAGAATAATCAGCCCCAGCATTTT.

The gene calls are TRBV5-4 and TRBJ2-2; 7 bases fit TRBD1. CDR1 is SGHNT and CDR2 is YYREEE in the germline V gene (reference sequence). The CDR3 sequence is 13 residues long. V gave up 1 base and J gave up 9 bases; unmatched junction bases: 3. The CDR3 sequence is CASSLRQGWELFF. DNA for the CDR3: TGTGCCAGCAGCTTGCGACAGGGCTGGGAGCTGTTTTTT.

The V and J genes are TRBV15 and TRBJ1-6, with D perhaps matching TRBD1 (5 bases). Per the germline V gene, CDR1 is LNHNV and CDR2 is YYDKDF (reference sequence). This CDR3 is 15 amino acids long. V lost 0 bases and J 8 bases, leaving 11 bases between the germline ends. Here the CDR3 DNA reads TGTGCCACCAGCAGAGATCAGGGCGGATATTCACCCCTCCACTTT. Residues: CATSRDQGGYSPLHF.

The CDR3 nucleotides are TGTGCCAGTAGTAGGACCTCACGGACTAGCGGGAGTACGTACAATGAGCAGTTCTTC. Translating gives CASSRTSRTSGSTYNEQFF. The chain links TRBV19 to TRBJ2-1; 13 bases line up with TRBD2. V was pared by 4 bases and J by 4 bases, with 13 bases of the junction left unmatched. In germline, CDR1 is LNHDA, CDR2 SQIVND (reference sequence). The CDR3 sequence is 19 residues long.

This clone appeared once. The chain combines TRBV6-5 with TRBJ2-7, with a possible D match to TRBD2 (6 bases). V dropped 6 bases and J dropped 1 base, with 7 bases sitting between them. Per the germline V gene, CDR1 is MNHEY and CDR2 is SVGAGI. The CDR3 is 12 amino acids. In DNA form, the CDR3 reads TGTGCCAGCAGGGACTATTCCTACGAGCAGTACTTC. Its protein is CASRDYSYEQYF.

The rearrangement links TRBV18 to TRBJ2-1, with 8 bases identical to TRBD2. V gave up 6 bases and J gave up 2 bases; unmatched junction bases: 3. Germline loops: CDR1 KGHSH, CDR2 LQKENI. This CDR3 has 14 residues. The DNA for the CDR3 is TGTGCCAGCTCCCGGGAGGGCGCCTACAATGAGCAGTTCTTC. It is translated as CASSREGAYNEQFF.

Note on this clone: Sequence at one end of the junction differs from germline and may be a read error. The chain recombines TRBV5-5 with TRBJ2-7; no clear D. The CDR3 has 11 residues. The germline CDR1 and CDR2 sequences are SGHKS and YYEKEE (reference sequence). CDR3 loop: CASSLAGAQDF. CDR3 DNA: TGTGCCAGCAGCTTGGCCGGCGCCCAGGACTTC. Using reference TRBV5-5 and TRBJ2-7 for the parts outside the CDR3, the full variable domain is DAGVTQSPTHLIKTRGQQVTLRCSPISGHKSVSWYQQVLGQGPQFIFQYYEKEERGRGNFPDRFSARQFPNYSSELNVNALLLGDSALYLCASSLAGAQDFGPGTRLTVT.

The rearrangement uses TRBV27 and TRBJ1-6, with D possibly being TRBD1 (5 bases). V lost 3 bases and J 10 bases, leaving 10 bases between the germline ends. The germline V gene encodes CDR1 MNHEY and CDR2 SMNVEV (reference sequence). The CDR3 is made up of 13 amino acids. The CDR3 here is CASSFWGESPLHF. DNA of the CDR3: TGTGCCAGCAGTTTTTGGGGGGAATCACCCCTCCACTTT.

The chain couples TRBV19 to TRBJ2-5, with D possibly being TRBD1 (6 bases). The CDR3 runs to 14 residues. Germline values: CDR1 LNHDA, CDR2 SQIVND (reference sequence). V was pared by 5 bases and J by 1 base, with 11 bases between. The CDR3 loop reads CASSHTGFQETQYF. The CDR3 nucleotides are TGTGCCAGTAGTCACACAGGGTTCCAAGAGACCCAGTACTTC. The full variable domain, completed using reference TRBV19 and TRBJ2-5, is DGGITQSPKYLFRKEGQNVTLSCEQNLNHDAMYWYRQDPGQGLRLIYYSQIVNDFQKGDIAEGYSVSREKKESFPLTVTSAQKNPTAFYLCASSHTGFQETQYFGPGTRLLVL.